The next 23 T cell receptor beta chains were all read from a single sample in a study of PD-L1 blockade in urothelial cancer. The data were produced by immunoSEQ multiplex PCR, yet TCRdb's version contains in-frame clones alone and is incomplete. The sample shows 45,000 to 55,000 clones, around 74% of them seen only once. The time point here: pretreatment peripheral blood. The sample in question was PBMCs, obtained around atezolizumab (anti-PD-L1) treatment. These receptors came from a man aged 70-80 years with urothelial cancer.

The J gene is TRBJ1-2, the V gene TRBV5-5; D might be TRBD1 (5 bases). The V gene lost 0 bases and the J gene lost 2 bases, with 14 bases spanning the gap. Germline lookup yields CDR1 SGHKS and CDR2 YYEKEE (reference sequence). The CDR3 is made up of 16 amino acids. CDR3 sequence (DNA): TGTGCCAGCAGCTTGGATGCGGGGGGGTTAAACTATGGCTACACCTTC. This codes for CASSLDAGGLNYGYTF.

This clone occurred a few times. This chain links TRBV5-1 with TRBJ2-2; D not certain. Germline CDR1 is SGHRS and CDR2 is YFSETQ. Trimming removed 5 bases from V and 7 bases from J, with 12 bases in between. The CDR3 spans 13 residues. The DNA of the CDR3 is TGCGCCAGCAGTCTTGTTCAGGACGGGGAGCTGTTTTTT. Translating gives CASSLVQDGELFF.

As for this clone: The junction and the germline gene differ at one end; a read error may be behind it. This rearrangement joins TRBV18 to TRBJ1-1; D is perhaps TRBD1 (6 bases). The germline CDR1 and CDR2 sequences are KGHSH and LQKENI. The CDR3 runs to 11 residues. The CDR3 region has the DNA TGTGCCAGCTCACCCAAGGACAGCTCAACTTTT. Its protein is CASSPKDSSTF. The full variable domain, in which reference TRBV18 and TRBJ1-1 provide the parts outside the CDR3, is NAGVMQNPRHLVRRRGQEARLRCSPMKGHSHVYWYRQLPEEGLKFMVYLQKENIIDESGMPKERFSAEFPKEGPSILRIQQVVRGDSAAYFCASSPKDSSTFGQGTRLTVV.

CDR3 nucleotide sequence: TGTGCCAGCAGCTTGGGAGGGGACCTGACTGAAGCTTTCTTT. Translation gives CASSLGGDLTEAFF. This sequence joins TRBV7-2 and TRBJ1-1; D possibly corresponds to TRBD1 (5 bases). CDR1 is SGHTA and CDR2 is FQGNSA in the germline V gene. Trimming cost V 3 bases and J 5 bases, with 13 bases left between them. The CDR3 extends over 14 amino acids. Looking up the rest from reference TRBV7-2 and TRBJ1-1 gives the full variable domain: GAGVSQSPSNKVTEKGKDVELRCDPISGHTALYWYRQSLGQGLEFLIYFQGNSAPDKSGLPSDRFSAERTGGSVSTLTIQRTQQEDSAVYLCASSLGGDLTEAFFGQGTRLTVV.

The chain recombines TRBV11-2 with TRBJ2-7; D may be TRBD2 (6 bases). CDR1 is SGHAT and CDR2 is FQNNGV in the germline V gene. The germline V and J ends were trimmed by 5 bases and 3 bases, with 20 bases remaining between them. This CDR3 comprises 16 residues. CDR3 nucleotides: TGTGCCAGCAGCCCCCTTGGCGGGAAAACCTACTACGAGCAGTACTTC. Translation: CASSPLGGKTYYEQYF. Filled out from reference TRBV11-2 and TRBJ2-7, the complete variable domain reads EAGVAQSPRYKIIEKRQSVAFWCNPISGHATLYWYQQILGQGPKLLIQFQNNGVVDDSQLPKDRFSAERLKGVDSTLKIQPAKLEDSAVYLCASSPLGGKTYYEQYFGPGTRLTVT.

The rearrangement links TRBV5-1 to TRBJ1-1; 7 bases map to TRBD1. Germline CDR1 is SGHRS and CDR2 is YFSETQ. V lost 3 bases to trimming and J lost 1 base; unmatched junction nucleotides: 12. The CDR3 contains 17 residues. As DNA, the CDR3 is TGCGCCAGCAGCTCACTACTCGCCGGGACAGCGAACACTGAAGCTTTCTTT. This gives the protein CASSSLLAGTANTEAFF.

This rearrangement joins TRBV18 to TRBJ1-4; TRBD1 aligns across 7 bases. The V gene's germline CDR1 is KGHSH and CDR2 LQKENI. J gave up 2 bases and V 6 bases, and 3 bases lay outside the gene matches. CDR3 length equals 14 residues. CDR3 nucleotide sequence: TGTGCCAGCTCTAACAGGGGTACTAATGAAAAACTGTTTTTT. Translating it yields CASSNRGTNEKLFF.

The genes are TRBV7-9 and TRBJ2-7, with 7 bases identical to TRBD1. With 2 bases clipped from V and 5 bases from J, the junction kept 9 bases outside the gene matches. The CDR3 is 15 amino acids. From germline, CDR1 is SEHNR and CDR2 FQNEAQ (reference sequence). The CDR3 loop is CASSLRTGPGDEQYF. CDR3 sequence (DNA): TGTGCCAGCAGCTTACGGACAGGCCCTGGGGACGAGCAGTACTTC.

The V gene is TRBV7-2, the J gene TRBJ2-7; tentative D call: TRBD2 (5 bases). With 1 base removed from V and 2 bases from J, the gap between germline ends came to 15 bases. Germline-derived CDR1 and CDR2 are SGHTA and FQGNSA. The CDR3 is 16 residues long. Written as DNA, the CDR3 is TGTGCCAGCAGCTTAGATGCCGGGCTAGCCCCCTACGAGCAGTACTTC. This translates into CASSLDAGLAPYEQYF.

CDR3: CASSSTGNTEAFF. CDR3 coding DNA: TGTGCCAGCAGCTCAACAGGGAACACTGAAGCTTTCTTT. The rearrangement uses TRBV7-6 and TRBJ1-1; tentative D call: TRBD1 (5 bases). This CDR3 is built from 13 residues. V was cut by 4 bases and J by 1 base, with 7 bases left in between. Germline loops: CDR1 SGHVS, CDR2 FNYEAQ.

The rearrangement joins TRBV2 to TRBJ2-2; D might be TRBD1 (5 bases). V gave up 6 bases and J gave up 4 bases, with 12 bases separating them. Germline values: CDR1 SNHLY, CDR2 FYNNEI. The CDR3 is made up of 14 amino acids. The DNA of the CDR3 is TGTGCCAGCAGCAGGGTGGTAAGCACCGGGGAGCTGTTTTTT. Translating it yields CASSRVVSTGELFF. Together with reference TRBV2 and TRBJ2-2, the CDR3 gives the full variable domain: EPEVTQTPSHQVTQMGQEVILRCVPISNHLYFYWYRQILGQKVEFLVSFYNNEISEKSEIFDDQFSVERPDGSNFTLKIRSTKLEDSAMYFCASSRVVSTGELFFGEGSRLTVL.

The V call is TRBV28, the J call TRBJ2-7, with TRBD1 identical over 10 bases. The length of the CDR3 is 15 residues. The V gene's germline CDR1 is MDHEN and CDR2 SYDVKM. V trimming: 5 bases; J trimming: 2 bases; junction bases outside the gene matches: 6. CDR3 nucleotide sequence: TGTGCCAGCAGTCCCTGGGGGACAGGGGCCTACGAGCAGTACTTC. It yields the protein CASSPWGTGAYEQYF.

This chain links TRBV18 with TRBJ1-5, with D hard to call. V lost 1 base and J lost 5, with 9 bases in between. The V gene's germline CDR1 is KGHSH and CDR2 LQKENI. This CDR3 has 14 residues. CDR3 DNA sequence: TGTGCCAGCTCACCACGAGGTAGAGATCAGCCCCAGCATTTT. This sequence encodes CASSPRGRDQPQHF.

The V gene is TRBV30, the J gene TRBJ1-4; D not certain. There are 13 residues in the CDR3. Germline V gives CDR1 GTSNPN, CDR2 SVGIG (reference sequence). Trimming removed 1 base from V and 8 bases from J, with 11 bases in between. The CDR3 loop reads CAWSAFHGEKLFF. The CDR3 DNA reads TGTGCCTGGAGTGCCTTCCACGGGGAAAAACTGTTTTTT.

The rearrangement uses TRBV18 and TRBJ1-2, with TRBD1 matching over 8 bases. This CDR3 has 13 residues. CDR1 is KGHSH and CDR2 is LQKENI in the germline V gene. The ends lost 4 bases at V and 6 bases at J; junction bases unmatched: 4. Here the CDR3 DNA reads TGTGCCAGCTCACAGCAGGGGGCTAATGGCTACACCTTC. This translates into CASSQQGANGYTF.

J is TRBJ1-5 and V is TRBV6-5; 7 bases fit TRBD1. CDR3 length: 13 residues. Germline V gives CDR1 MNHEY, CDR2 SVGAGI. V was pared by 0 bases and J by 9 bases, with 2 bases of the junction left unmatched. This chain's CDR3 is CASSYSRTGPQHF. The DNA for the CDR3 is TGTGCCAGCAGTTACTCGAGGACAGGGCCCCAGCATTTT.

The chain carries TRBV5-1 and TRBJ1-1, with 8 bases identical to TRBD1. In germline, CDR1 is SGHRS, CDR2 YFSETQ. The CDR3 sequence is 17 residues long. Trimming removed 1 base from V and 0 bases from J; junction bases left unmatched: 8. CDR3 residues: CASSLTPGTGVNTEAFF. The CDR3 DNA is TGCGCCAGCAGCTTGACCCCCGGGACAGGAGTGAACACTGAAGCTTTCTTT.

This clone has a handful of counts. The CDR3 coding sequence is TGTGCCAGCAGTGGGGAGGGCCGGACTGAAGCTTTCTTT. Protein: CASSGEGRTEAFF. This sequence joins TRBV6-1 and TRBJ1-1; D is ambiguous. The V gene's germline CDR1 is MNHNS and CDR2 SASEGT. Trimming pared 4 bases from V and 5 bases from J, leaving 11 bases between. CDR3 length equals 13 residues.

The rearrangement joins TRBV6-5 to TRBJ2-7; maybe TRBD1 (5 bases). This CDR3 has 15 residues. V gave up 0 bases and J gave up 5 bases, with 14 bases separating them. Germline lookup yields CDR1 MNHEY and CDR2 SVGAGI. This CDR3 reads CASSYSLHQGHEQYF. CDR3 nucleotide sequence: TGTGCCAGCAGTTACTCGTTGCATCAGGGCCACGAGCAGTACTTC.

The chain carries TRBV6-5 and TRBJ1-1; D is uncertain. Trimming pared 4 bases from V and 1 base from J, leaving 13 bases between. This CDR3 spans 15 amino acids. The V gene's germline CDR1 is MNHEY and CDR2 SVGAGI. As DNA, the CDR3 is TGTGCCAGCAGTTCCGGACGGGCGGGGAACACTGAAGCTTTCTTT. This codes for CASSSGRAGNTEAFF.

V and J are TRBV5-4 and TRBJ1-2; the match to TRBD1 covers 12 bases. V was pared by 6 bases and J by 7 bases, with 10 bases of the junction left unmatched. This CDR3 spans 15 amino acids. Germline values: CDR1 SGHNT, CDR2 YYREEE (reference sequence). The CDR3 loop reads CASIPRAGQGAGYTF. In DNA form, the CDR3 reads TGTGCCAGCATCCCGAGAGCGGGACAGGGGGCTGGCTACACCTTC.

This clone appeared a few times. The J gene is TRBJ1-2, the V gene TRBV15; no clear D gene. V was cut by 5 bases and J by 4 bases, with 14 bases left in between. This CDR3 is 14 amino acids long. Per germline, CDR1 LNHNV and CDR2 YYDKDF (reference sequence). The CDR3 DNA reads as TGTGCCACCAGCTCCTCTCAGGATGGCTATGGCTACACCTTC. Translation: CATSSSQDGYGYTF. Supplemented by reference TRBV15 and TRBJ1-2, the full variable domain reads DAMVIQNPRYQVTQFGKPVTLSCSQTLNHNVMYWYQQKSSQAPKLLFHYYDKDFNNEADTPDNFQSRRPNTSFCFLDIRSPGLGDTAMYLCATSSSQDGYGYTFGSGTRLTVV.

The CDR3 reads CASSAPTYEQYF. The DNA of the CDR3 is TGTGCCAGTAGTGCGCCTACCTACGAGCAGTACTTC. V gene TRBV19 combines with J gene TRBJ2-7, with D uncertain. The length of the CDR3 is 12 residues. V lost 5 bases to trimming and J lost 2 bases, with 7 bases between them. Germline-derived CDR1 and CDR2 are LNHDA and SQIVND (reference sequence).